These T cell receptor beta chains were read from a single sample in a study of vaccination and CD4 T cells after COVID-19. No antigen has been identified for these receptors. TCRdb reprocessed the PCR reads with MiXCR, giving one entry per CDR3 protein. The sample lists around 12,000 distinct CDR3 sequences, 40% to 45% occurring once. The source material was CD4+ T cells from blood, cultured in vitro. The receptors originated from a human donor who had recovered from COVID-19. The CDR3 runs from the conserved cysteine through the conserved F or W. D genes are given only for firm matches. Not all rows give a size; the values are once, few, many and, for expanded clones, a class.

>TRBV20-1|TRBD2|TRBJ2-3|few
TGCAGTGCTAGTAGGACTAGCGGGGGCTTCACAGATACGCAGTATTTT
CSASRTSGGFTDTQYF
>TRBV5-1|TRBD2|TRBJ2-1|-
TGCGCCAGCAGCCCAGCAGCGGGGTCAAGCTCCTACAATGAGCAGTTCTTC
CASSPAAGSSSYNEQFF
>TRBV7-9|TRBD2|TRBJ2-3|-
TGTGCCAGCAGCTTAGCCCGGACTAGCGGGAGTGGCGATACGCAGTATTTT
CASSLARTSGSGDTQYF
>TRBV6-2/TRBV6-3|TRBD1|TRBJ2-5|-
TGTGCCAGCAGTTACTCGAAAGGGGGCCAACCGCTTTTAGAGACCCAGTACTTC
CASSYSKGGQPLLETQYF
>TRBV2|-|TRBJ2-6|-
TGTGCCAGCAGCCCCCGGGGCTACTCTGGGGCCAACGTCCTGACTTTC
CASSPRGYSGANVLTF
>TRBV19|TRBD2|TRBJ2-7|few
TGTGCCAGCTCCCGGACTAGCCGCTACGAGCAGTACTTC
CASSRTSRYEQYF
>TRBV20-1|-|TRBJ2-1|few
TGCAGTGCTAGAGCGCCAAACTTCAATGAGCAGTTCTTC
CSARAPNFNEQFF
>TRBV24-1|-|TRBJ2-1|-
TGTGCCACCAGTGATTTTTGGAATGAGCAGTTCTTC
CATSDFWNEQFF
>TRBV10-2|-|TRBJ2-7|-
TGCGCCAGCAGTGCTGGCAGGGCAACCTACGAGCAGTACTTC
CASSAGRATYEQYF
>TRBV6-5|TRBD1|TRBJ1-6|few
TGTGCCAGCAGTTACCTAGCTTCGCAGGGGGCTAACTCACCCCTCCACTTT
CASSYLASQGANSPLHF
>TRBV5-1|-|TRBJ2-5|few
TGCGCCAGCACCTACCTAGAGGTGGAGACCCAGTACTTC
CASTYLEVETQYF
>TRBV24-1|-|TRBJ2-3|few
TGTGCCACCAGTTTGGGAAGGAGTGGGGCAGATACGCAGTATTTT
CATSLGRSGADTQYF
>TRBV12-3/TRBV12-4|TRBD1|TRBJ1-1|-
TGTGCCAGCAGAATTGGACAGGCAATGAACACTGAAGCTTTCTTT
CASRIGQAMNTEAFF
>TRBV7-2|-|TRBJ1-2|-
TGTGCCAGCAGACGGGACTTTGGCTACACCTTC
CASRRDFGYTF
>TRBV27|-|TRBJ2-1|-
TGTGCCAGCAAGGCCGGGTTCGATGAGCAGTTCTTC
CASKAGFDEQFF
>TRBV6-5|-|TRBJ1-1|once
TGTGCCAGCAGTTACTCCTCTGCGGGGGGCACTGAAGCTTTCTTT
CASSYSSAGGTEAFF
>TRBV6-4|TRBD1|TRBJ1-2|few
TGTGCCAGCAGCGAGACAGGGTCCTATGGCTACACCTTC
CASSETGSYGYTF
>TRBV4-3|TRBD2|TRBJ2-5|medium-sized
TGCGCCAGCAGCCAAGGTTATTCAGGAAGCGGGGGGGCGGTCGAGACCCAGTACTTC
CASSQGYSGSGGAVETQYF
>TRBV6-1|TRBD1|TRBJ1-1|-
TGTGCCAGCAGTGGGACAGGAGGAGATGTAAAAGCTTTCTTT
CASSGTGGDVKAFF
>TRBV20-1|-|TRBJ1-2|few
TGCAGTGCTTATTCACAGGGAGGGAAAGGCTACACCTTC
CSAYSQGGKGYTF
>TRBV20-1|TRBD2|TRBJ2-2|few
TGCAGTGCTAGTGACGGGGGGGCCGCCGGGGAGCTGTTTTTT
CSASDGGAAGELFF
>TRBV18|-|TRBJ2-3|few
TGTGCCAGCTCACCTGGTAGAGATACGCAGTATTTT
CASSPGRDTQYF
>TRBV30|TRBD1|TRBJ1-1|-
TGTGCCTGGAGTCGTCGGACAGGGGTGAACACTGAAGCTTTCTTT
CAWSRRTGVNTEAFF
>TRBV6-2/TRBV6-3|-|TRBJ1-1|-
TGTGCCAGCAGTTACAGTGGTGGTAAGGCTGCTTTCTTT
CASSYSGGKAAFF
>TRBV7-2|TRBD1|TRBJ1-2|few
TGTGCCAGCAGCTTAATCCCCGGACAGGGGGATGGCTACACCTTC
CASSLIPGQGDGYTF
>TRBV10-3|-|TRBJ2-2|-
TGTGCCATCAGTGAGCTCTTGGTAGCGTCTGGGGAGCTGTTTTTT
CAISELLVASGELFF
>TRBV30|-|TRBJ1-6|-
TGTGCCTGGAGGGAACAGGGTCATTCACCCCTCCACTTT
CAWREQGHSPLHF
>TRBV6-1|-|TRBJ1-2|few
TGTGCCAGCAGTGCGGGCCCTGGGGCCTATGGCTACACCTTC
CASSAGPGAYGYTF
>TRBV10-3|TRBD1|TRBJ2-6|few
TGTGCCATCAGTGATGCCGACAGGGCTGGGGCCAACGTCCTGACTTTC
CAISDADRAGANVLTF
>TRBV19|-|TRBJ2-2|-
TGTGCCAGTAGTCTCAGAGGGCCCCCCGGGGAGCTGTTTTTT
CASSLRGPPGELFF
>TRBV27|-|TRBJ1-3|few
TGTGCCAGCAGTGCACAGGGTGTCGGAAACACCATATATTTT
CASSAQGVGNTIYF
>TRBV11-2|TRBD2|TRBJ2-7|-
TGTGCCAGCAGCCCTTACGGTGCCCTTGGGACTAGGGATGAGCAGTACTTC
CASSPYGALGTRDEQYF